This is a list of T cell receptor beta chains from one sample in a study of cytomegalovirus exposure and HLA in healthy donors. Data came from immunoSEQ multiplex PCR; TCRdb stores just in-frame clones and leaves some out. The sample yields about 61,000 clones, around 80% seen once. The sequencing sample was made of PBMCs. These receptors originate from a man aged 45-60 years in good health and CMV-seropositive. The CDR3 runs from the conserved cysteine through the conserved F or W. A D gene is named only where the DNA matches it firmly. Some rows mark clone size as missing; the rest say once, few, many or name a class of expanded clone.

abundance: -; v_gene: TRBV5-1; j_gene: TRBJ2-5; d_gene: TRBD2; len: 17; CDR3aa: CASSSGGGLVFQETQYF; CDR3nt: TGCGCCAGCAGCTCGGGAGGTGGACTAGTGTTTCAAGAGACCCAGTACTTC
abundance: -; v_gene: TRBV6-5; j_gene: TRBJ2-3; d_gene: TRBD2; len: 14; CDR3aa: CASRTGLAGGTQYF; CDR3nt: TGTGCCAGCAGGACCGGACTAGCGGGGGGTACGCAGTATTTT
abundance: -; v_gene: TRBV15; j_gene: TRBJ2-5; d_gene: TRBD1; len: 15; CDR3aa: CATSLQGPPGENQYF; CDR3nt: TGTGCCACCAGTTTACAGGGGCCCCCTGGGGAGAACCAGTACTTC
abundance: -; v_gene: TRBV19; j_gene: TRBJ2-2; d_gene: TRBD2; len: 15; CDR3aa: CASTRLAENTGELFF; CDR3nt: TGTGCCAGTACACGACTAGCGGAGAACACCGGGGAGCTGTTTTTT
abundance: -; v_gene: TRBV25-1; j_gene: TRBJ2-7; d_gene: -; len: 13; CDR3aa: CARSDYLAYEQYF; CDR3nt: TGTGCCAGAAGTGACTATTTAGCTTACGAGCAGTACTTC
abundance: -; v_gene: TRBV7-9; j_gene: TRBJ2-1; d_gene: -; len: 13; CDR3aa: CSSSLASRNEQFF; CDR3nt: TGTTCCAGCAGCTTAGCTAGCCGAAATGAGCAGTTCTTC
abundance: -; v_gene: TRBV5-8; j_gene: TRBJ2-5; d_gene: -; len: 16; CDR3aa: CASSLGVGEIGETQYF; CDR3nt: TGTGCCAGCAGCTTGGGGGTAGGGGAAATAGGAGAGACCCAGTACTTC
abundance: -; v_gene: TRBV29-1; j_gene: TRBJ1-2; d_gene: TRBD1; len: 14; CDR3aa: CSDEKDQGVDGYTF; CDR3nt: TGCAGCGATGAAAAGGATCAGGGGGTGGATGGCTACACCTTC
abundance: -; v_gene: TRBV23-1; j_gene: TRBJ2-7; d_gene: -; len: 18; CDR3aa: CATTQRQLWGLSSYEQYF; CDR3nt: TGCGCCACCACGCAACGGCAGCTATGGGGCCTAAGCTCCTACGAGCAGTACTTC
abundance: -; v_gene: TRBV7-2; j_gene: TRBJ2-1; d_gene: -; len: 13; CDR3aa: CASSFGVYNEQFF; CDR3nt: TGTGCCAGCAGCTTCGGGGTGTACAATGAGCAGTTCTTC
abundance: -; v_gene: TRBV4-3; j_gene: TRBJ2-7; d_gene: -; len: 16; CDR3aa: CASSHLTGTSRYEQYF; CDR3nt: TGCGCCAGCAGCCACCTTACCGGGACTTCGCGCTACGAGCAGTACTTC
abundance: -; v_gene: TRBV6-6; j_gene: TRBJ1-1; d_gene: -; len: 15; CDR3aa: CASSHLGQSNTEAFF; CDR3nt: TGTGCCAGCAGCCACCTGGGACAATCGAACACTGAAGCTTTCTTT
abundance: -; v_gene: TRBV25-1; j_gene: TRBJ1-2; d_gene: TRBD1; len: 15; CDR3aa: CASSAPGQGSRGYTF; CDR3nt: TGTGCCAGCAGTGCGCCGGGACAGGGGAGTAGAGGCTACACCTTC
abundance: -; v_gene: TRBV19; j_gene: TRBJ2-4; d_gene: TRBD2; len: 19; CDR3aa: CASSPSIRGLVDAKNIQYF; CDR3nt: TGTGCCAGTAGTCCCTCAATACGCGGACTAGTGGACGCCAAAAACATTCAGTACTTC
abundance: -; v_gene: TRBV21-1; j_gene: TRBJ2-3; d_gene: -; len: 18; CDR3aa: CASSKGGRRWEGTDTQYF; CDR3nt: TGTGCCAGCAGCAAAGGGGGTCGACGGTGGGAGGGTACAGATACGCAGTATTTT
abundance: -; v_gene: TRBV10-3; j_gene: TRBJ2-1; d_gene: -; len: 11; CDR3aa: CAIGRGNEQFF; CDR3nt: TGTGCCATCGGAAGGGGTAATGAGCAGTTCTTC
abundance: -; v_gene: TRBV7-3; j_gene: TRBJ2-1; d_gene: TRBD2; len: 15; CDR3aa: CASSLGGSSDNEQFF; CDR3nt: TGTGCCAGCAGCTTAGGCGGGAGCTCAGACAATGAGCAGTTCTTC
abundance: -; v_gene: TRBV5-1; j_gene: TRBJ2-2; d_gene: -; len: 15; CDR3aa: CASSLGEGNTGELFF; CDR3nt: TGCGCCAGCAGCTTGGGAGAGGGGAACACCGGGGAGCTGTTTTTT
abundance: few; v_gene: TRBV10-2; j_gene: TRBJ2-7; d_gene: -; len: 13; CDR3aa: CASSALLAVEQYF; CDR3nt: TGCGCCAGCAGCGCCTTACTAGCCGTGGAGCAGTACTTC
abundance: -; v_gene: TRBV11-2; j_gene: TRBJ2-7; d_gene: -; len: 15; CDR3aa: CASRISGGSSYEQYF; CDR3nt: TGTGCCAGCAGGATTAGCGGAGGAAGCTCCTACGAGCAGTACTTC